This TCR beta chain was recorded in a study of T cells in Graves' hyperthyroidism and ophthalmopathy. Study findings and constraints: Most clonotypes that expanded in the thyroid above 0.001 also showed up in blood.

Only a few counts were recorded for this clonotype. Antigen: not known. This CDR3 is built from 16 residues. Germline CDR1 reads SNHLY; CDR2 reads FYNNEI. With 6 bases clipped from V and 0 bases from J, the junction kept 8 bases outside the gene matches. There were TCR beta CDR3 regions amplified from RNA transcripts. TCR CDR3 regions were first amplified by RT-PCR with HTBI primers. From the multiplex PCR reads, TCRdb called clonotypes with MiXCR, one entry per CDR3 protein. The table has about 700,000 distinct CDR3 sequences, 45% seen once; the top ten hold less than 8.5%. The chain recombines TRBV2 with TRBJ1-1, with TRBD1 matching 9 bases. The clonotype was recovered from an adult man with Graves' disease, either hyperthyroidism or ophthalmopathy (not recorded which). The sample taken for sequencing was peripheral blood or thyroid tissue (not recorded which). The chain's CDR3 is CASRAQGARLNTEAFF. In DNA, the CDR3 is TGTGCCAGCAGGGCACAGGGGGCACGGTTGAACACTGAAGCTTTCTTT. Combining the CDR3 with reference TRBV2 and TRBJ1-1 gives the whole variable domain EPEVTQTPSHQVTQMGQEVILRCVPISNHLYFYWYRQILGQKVEFLVSFYNNEISEKSEIFDDQFSVERPDGSNFTLKIRSTKLEDSAMYFCASRAQGARLNTEAFFGQGTRLTVV.